The 32 T cell receptor beta chains below come from one sample, sequenced in a study of shared clonotypes between healthy human individuals. The protocol was immunoSEQ multiplex PCR, while the TCRdb copy is restricted to in-frame clones and leaves out a portion. The table includes approximately 100,000 clones, 65% to 75% detected once. Source material: memory CD8+ T cells sorted from blood. Documented subset: CD45RO+ cells pooled with CCR7-negative TemRA cells. Receptor source: a woman in her 30s in good health.

The sample holds a few counts of this clone. The rearrangement joins TRBV10-2 to TRBJ2-7; D unclear. The CDR3 sequence is 13 residues long. V was shortened by 4 bases and J by 1 base, with 8 bases between the two germline ends. The V gene's germline CDR1 is WSHSY and CDR2 SAAADI. The CDR3 sequence: CASSVGNSYEQYF. In DNA, the CDR3 is TGCGCCAGCAGTGTCGGAAATTCCTACGAGCAGTACTTC.

The CDR3 spells CASRGHPYEQYF. The CDR3, as DNA: TGTGCCAGCAGGGGACATCCCTACGAGCAGTACTTC. The chain combines TRBV2 with TRBJ2-7; D perhaps matches TRBD1 (6 bases). The V gene lost 6 bases and the J gene lost 2 bases, with 8 bases spanning the gap. Germline V CDR1 and CDR2: SNHLY, FYNNEI. The CDR3 loop spans 12 amino acids.

This clone occurred a few times. The chain joins TRBV5-4 to TRBJ2-2; D ambiguous. V lost 4 bases, J lost 6 bases, and 13 bases lay in between. This CDR3 is built from 14 residues. The germline CDR1 and CDR2 sequences are SGHNT and YYREEE (reference sequence). CDR3 in amino acids: CASSGPLFPGELFF. CDR3 coding DNA: TGTGCCAGCAGCGGGCCCTTATTTCCCGGGGAGCTGTTTTTT.

This sequence joins TRBV28 and TRBJ1-2; possibly TRBD1 for D (5 bases). The V gene's germline CDR1 is MDHEN and CDR2 SYDVKM. The germline V and J ends were trimmed by 2 bases and 6 bases, with 7 bases remaining between them. This CDR3 has 12 residues. For the CDR3, the DNA is TGTGCCAGCAGTTTACCAGGGAATGGCTACACCTTC. It specifies CASSLPGNGYTF.

This clone is categorized as medium-sized. The CDR3 is CASSLLRAGSSYEQYF. CDR3 in DNA: TGTGCCAGCAGTCTCCTACGGGCAGGGAGCTCCTACGAGCAGTACTTC. The chain joins TRBV28 to TRBJ2-7; D is perhaps TRBD1 or TRBD2 (5 bases each). CDR3 length equals 16 residues. Trimming removed 5 bases at V and 0 bases at J, with 17 bases between. Germline V gene data show CDR1 as MDHEN and CDR2 as SYDVKM.

The table lists this clone with a few counts. V usage is TRBV28 and J usage is TRBJ2-5; D not resolved. The CDR3 is 12 amino acids. V lost 5 bases and J 5 bases, leaving 9 bases between the germline ends. In germline, CDR1 is MDHEN, CDR2 SYDVKM. DNA of the CDR3: TGTGCCAGCAGTGCGGTCGGGGAGACCCAGTACTTC. Its protein is CASSAVGETQYF.

The chain recombines TRBV6-1 with TRBJ2-7; 10 nucleotides align to TRBD2. Losses at the gene ends were 8 bases for V and 4 bases for J; bases not matched to a gene: 5. CDR1 MNHNS and CDR2 SASEGT come from the germline V gene. The CDR3 extends over 13 amino acids. In nucleotides, the CDR3 is TGTGCCAGCGAGGGGACTAGCGCTTACGAGCAGTACTTC. This encodes CASEGTSAYEQYF.

This chain joins TRBV7-8 and TRBJ2-7; 7 bases match TRBD2. The CDR3 contains 15 residues. V lost 1 base to trimming and J lost 1 base; unmatched junction nucleotides: 4. Germline assignment: CDR1 SGHVS and CDR2 FQNEAQ. CDR3 residues: CASSLVPGGSYEQYF. CDR3 DNA sequence: TGTGCCAGCAGCTTAGTGCCCGGGGGGTCCTACGAGCAGTACTTC.

The gene calls are TRBV5-5 and TRBJ1-1; D is possibly TRBD1 (5 bases). This CDR3 spans 14 amino acids. V was shortened by 2 bases and J by 0 bases, with 8 bases between the two germline ends. CDR1 SGHKS and CDR2 YYEKEE come from the germline V gene (reference sequence). As DNA, the CDR3 is TGTGCCAGCAGCTTCTGGGGGGTGAACACTGAAGCTTTCTTT. It specifies CASSFWGVNTEAFF.

The chain joins TRBV12-5 to TRBJ2-6, with D perhaps matching TRBD1 or TRBD2 (5 bases each). Per the germline V gene, CDR1 is LGHNT and CDR2 is FRNRAP. V dropped 5 bases and J dropped 5 bases, with 22 bases sitting between them. The length of the CDR3 is 18 residues. DNA of the CDR3: TGTGCTAGTGGTATAAGCGGTGCAGGACAAAGTCGGGCCAACGTCCTGACTTTC. It specifies CASGISGAGQSRANVLTF.

V and J are TRBV4-2 and TRBJ2-7; D tentatively fits TRBD1 or TRBD2 (5 bases each). The CDR3 has 14 amino acids. Germline values: CDR1 LGHNA, CDR2 YNFKEQ. V was trimmed by 1 base and J by 3 bases, leaving 10 bases between them. The CDR3: CASSQALGVYEQYF. CDR3 bases: TGTGCCAGCAGCCAAGCACTGGGGGTCTACGAGCAGTACTTC.

The rearrangement joins TRBV7-2 to TRBJ2-7, with 7 bases fitting TRBD1. CDR1 is SGHTA, CDR2 FQGNSA, per germline. V lost 5 bases, J lost 6 bases, and 7 bases stayed unmatched. The CDR3 length is 13 residues. The CDR3 DNA reads TGTGCCAGCAGCCTCCAACAGGGGCGCGAGCAGTACTTC. This gives the protein CASSLQQGREQYF. The full variable domain, with the rest looked up from reference TRBV7-2 and TRBJ2-7, is GAGVSQSPSNKVTEKGKDVELRCDPISGHTALYWYRQSLGQGLEFLIYFQGNSAPDKSGLPSDRFSAERTGGSVSTLTIQRTQQEDSAVYLCASSLQQGREQYFGPGTRLTVT.

V usage is TRBV11-2 and J usage is TRBJ1-2; the D gene is possibly TRBD1 (5 bases). Germline CDR1 reads SGHAT; CDR2 reads FQNNGV. V lost 3 bases and J lost 1, with 9 bases in between. This CDR3 has 14 amino acids. This chain's CDR3 is CASSFRTFNYGYTF. CDR3 nucleotide sequence: TGTGCCAGCAGCTTCCGGACATTTAACTATGGCTACACCTTC.

The chain carries TRBV6-4 and TRBJ2-5; 11 nucleotides match TRBD2. The CDR3 extends over 15 amino acids. Germline V lookup: CDR1 MRHNA, CDR2 SNTAGT. V gave up 3 bases and J gave up 4 bases; unmatched junction bases: 4. The CDR3 loop is CASSELAGGSETQYF. CDR3 nucleotides: TGTGCCAGCAGTGAGCTAGCGGGAGGATCAGAGACCCAGTACTTC.

This clone was seen a few times. This rearrangement joins TRBV19 to TRBJ2-5; D remains ambiguous. Trimming cost V 5 bases and J 2 bases, with 12 bases left between them. Germline lookup yields CDR1 LNHDA and CDR2 SQIVND (reference sequence). The CDR3 is 14 residues long. The CDR3 here is CASSPETPQETQYF. In DNA form, the CDR3 reads TGTGCCAGTAGTCCAGAGACTCCTCAAGAGACCCAGTACTTC.

The chain has TRBV11-2 and TRBJ2-7; 11 bases align to TRBD2. The CDR3 consists of 16 residues. Germline lookup yields CDR1 SGHAT and CDR2 FQNNGV. With V trimmed by 0 bases and J by 6 bases, 7 bases remained unmatched. The CDR3 spells CASSLDPSGRSLEQYF. CDR3 coding DNA: TGTGCCAGCAGCTTAGATCCTAGCGGGAGGTCCCTCGAGCAGTACTTC.

The V and J genes are TRBV6-5 and TRBJ2-2; D unclear. The CDR3 extends over 14 amino acids. V was shortened by 2 bases and J by 3 bases, with 7 bases between the two germline ends. Per the germline V gene, CDR1 is MNHEY and CDR2 is SVGAGI. The CDR3 loop reads CASSYNGYTGELFF. The CDR3 DNA reads as TGTGCCAGCAGTTACAATGGGTACACCGGGGAGCTGTTTTTT.

This clone was seen many times. The chain recombines TRBV6-5 with TRBJ2-7; D gene unclear. The V and J ends lost 4 bases and 6 bases respectively, with 16 bases between them. The length of the CDR3 is 14 residues. The V gene's germline CDR1 is MNHEY and CDR2 SVGAGI. The CDR3 loop reads CASSFRHLVGEQYF. The CDR3 DNA reads as TGTGCCAGCAGTTTCCGGCATCTCGTAGGCGAGCAGTACTTC.

This clone has at least ten counts. V usage is TRBV28 and J usage is TRBJ1-1, with 8 bases that match TRBD1. There are 14 residues in the CDR3. V gave up 6 bases and J gave up 1 base; unmatched junction bases: 4. From germline, CDR1 is MDHEN and CDR2 SYDVKM. The CDR3 here is CASRRQGKNTEAFF. In DNA form, the CDR3 reads TGTGCCAGCAGACGACAGGGGAAGAACACTGAAGCTTTCTTT.

The rearrangement uses TRBV14 and TRBJ1-2, with 8 bases lining up with TRBD1. Trimming removed 4 bases from V and 7 bases from J; junction bases left unmatched: 5. The germline V gene encodes CDR1 SGHDN and CDR2 FVKESK. The CDR3 contains 13 residues. CDR3 amino acids: CASSPTGVSGYTF. In nucleotides, the CDR3 is TGTGCCAGCAGCCCGACAGGGGTGAGTGGCTACACCTTC.

The chain has TRBV5-1 and TRBJ2-1; D not certain. Germline CDR1 SGHRS, CDR2 YFSETQ. Between the trimmed V and J ends, which lost 7 bases and 5 bases, there was a span of 16 bases. This CDR3 has 14 amino acids. CDR3 coding DNA: TGCGCCAGCTCTGGTACCACTAAAGACAATGAGCAGTTCTTC. This sequence encodes CASSGTTKDNEQFF.

This rearrangement joins TRBV5-1 to TRBJ2-3; D remains unclear. The germline CDR1 and CDR2 sequences are SGHRS and YFSETQ. This CDR3 region has 12 residues. The germline V and J ends were trimmed by 4 bases and 7 bases, with 10 bases remaining between them. The CDR3 nucleotides read TGCGCCAGCAGCACTTCGTTTTATACGCAGTATTTT. This translates into CASSTSFYTQYF.

This chain uses TRBV27 with TRBJ2-1, with a tentative D call TRBD1 (6 bases). V shed 6 bases and J shed 1 base, with 19 bases lying between them. Germline-derived CDR1 and CDR2 are MNHEY and SMNVEV (reference sequence). This CDR3 is 17 amino acids long. CDR3 protein: CASSPNPRGWSYNEQFF. DNA for the CDR3: TGTGCCAGCAGCCCCAATCCCAGGGGTTGGTCCTACAATGAGCAGTTCTTC.

Many counts were recorded for this clone. The rearrangement joins TRBV5-6 to TRBJ2-7; D perhaps matches TRBD2 (5 bases). The germline V gene has CDR1 SGHDT and CDR2 YYEEEE. V lost 0 bases, J lost 3 bases, and 10 bases lay in between. The CDR3 runs 14 residues. Here the CDR3 reads CASSLAGFLYEQYF. CDR3 in DNA: TGTGCCAGCAGCTTGGCGGGATTTCTCTACGAGCAGTACTTC.

V gene TRBV18 combines with J gene TRBJ2-7, with 7 bases fitting TRBD1. The length of the CDR3 is 14 residues. V trimming: 2 bases; J trimming: 1 base; junction bases outside the gene matches: 2. Germline loops: CDR1 KGHSH, CDR2 LQKENI. CDR3 loop: CASSPGTASYEQYF. The CDR3, as DNA: TGTGCCAGCTCACCAGGGACAGCATCCTACGAGCAGTACTTC.

The gene calls are TRBV7-8 and TRBJ1-3; D remains unclear. CDR1 SGHVS and CDR2 FQNEAQ come from the germline V gene. V was cut by 5 bases and J by 0 bases, with 14 bases left in between. The CDR3 sequence is 16 residues long. The CDR3 spells CASSPKGRDSGNTIYF. CDR3 nucleotide sequence: TGTGCCAGCAGCCCCAAGGGAAGGGACTCTGGAAACACCATATATTTT. The full variable domain, completed using reference TRBV7-8 and TRBJ1-3, is GAGVSQSPRYKVAKRGQDVALRCDPISGHVSLFWYQQALGQGPEFLTYFQNEAQLDKSGLPSDRFFAERPEGSVSTLKIQRTQQEDSAVYLCASSPKGRDSGNTIYFGEGSWLTVV.

This chain links TRBV21-1 with TRBJ2-5; the D call in the table, TRBD2, was not verified against the DNA. TRBV21-1 is deemed a pseudogene. There are 14 residues in the CDR3. CDR3 nucleotide sequence: TGTGCCAGCAGCAAAGTAAAAGGAGGGGAGACCCAGTACTTC. It is translated as CASSKVKGGETQYF.

This clone was counted a few times. The V call is TRBV6-6, the J call TRBJ2-2; D uncertain. This CDR3 is 14 amino acids long. CDR1 and CDR2 from the germline V gene are MNHNY and SVGAGI (reference sequence). Trimming shortened V by 5 bases and J by 1 base, and 8 bases separated the two germline ends. The CDR3 sequence: CASSNTLNTGELFF. In DNA, the CDR3 is TGTGCCAGCAGTAACACTCTGAACACCGGGGAGCTGTTTTTT.

This clone appeared a few times. The chain uses TRBV5-1 and TRBJ2-1; D remains unclear. Trimming left V 7 bases short and J 0 bases short, with 11 bases between. This CDR3 is 14 amino acids long. Germline CDR1 SGHRS, CDR2 YFSETQ. CDR3 nucleotides: TGCGCCAGCCTAGAGCACCCCTCCTACAATGAGCAGTTCTTC. Residues: CASLEHPSYNEQFF.

V usage is TRBV25-1 and J usage is TRBJ2-2; 10 bases are a match to TRBD1. Germline V gene lookup returns CDR1 MGHDK and CDR2 SYGVNS. Unmatched junction bases numbered 6, after V lost 4 bases and J lost 4 bases. The CDR3 sequence is 16 residues long. As DNA, the CDR3 is TGTGCCAGCAGTGCTAAGACAGGGGGCACCACCGGGGAGCTGTTTTTT. It codes for CASSAKTGGTTGELFF.

The chain uses TRBV6-1 and TRBJ1-4, with D unclear. CDR1 and CDR2 (germline): MNHNS, SASEGT. With 2 bases removed from V and 8 bases from J, the gap between germline ends came to 9 bases. The CDR3 has 13 amino acids. The CDR3 loop is CASSESVEEKLFF. Written as DNA, the CDR3 is TGTGCCAGCAGTGAATCGGTAGAGGAAAAACTGTTTTTT.

The chain recombines TRBV27 with TRBJ1-5, with TRBD1 matching over 8 bases. Germline V lookup: CDR1 MNHEY, CDR2 SMNVEV (reference sequence). The V segment lost 8 bases and the J segment 2 bases; nucleotides outside the gene matches: 8. There are 15 residues in the CDR3. CDR3 bases: TGTGCCAGCTCCACCGACAGGGGTCGCAATCAGCCCCAGCATTTT. Amino acid sequence: CASSTDRGRNQPQHF.